This T cell receptor (beta chain) was profiled in a study of blood T cell repertoires in COVID-19. As for the study in general: COVID-19 samples from acute and convalescent phases originated in the United States, Italy and Spain. From T cells, B-cell-depleted T cells, or PBMCs came the material, which was cDNA or gDNA.

Under the authors' procedure: Using reference gene primer amplification, nucleated cell counts were estimated. The repertoire was sequenced with immunoSEQ multiplex PCR; TCRdb's copy has only in-frame clones and lacks some. The V and J calls and clone size were taken over from that table, and D and trimming were inferred from the DNA. The sample lists approximately 97,000 clones, around 90% occurring once. Sequenced sample: peripheral blood. The source of this sequence is a man aged 18 to 30 with acute or convalescent COVID-19.

The CDR3: CASSLGRGAVTDTQYF. The CDR3 nucleotides read TGTGCCAGCAGCCTGGGGCGGGGAGCGGTCACAGATACGCAGTATTTT. The J gene is TRBJ2-3, the V gene TRBV3-1 (or the pseudogene TRBV3-2); TRBD2 might be the D (6 bases). The CDR3 sequence is 16 residues long. The germline CDR1 and CDR2 sequences are LGHDT and YNNKEL (reference sequence). The V and J ends lost 4 bases and 2 bases respectively, with 16 bases between them.